This TCR beta chain was documented in a study of cytomegalovirus exposure and HLA in healthy donors. Notes on the study in general: Later analysis identified 15,000 to 20,000 TCR beta sequences associated with HLA alleles, using a false discovery rate threshold of 0.05. Per published reports, the classifier diagnosed cytomegalovirus status with high specificity and sensitivity. An analysis done earlier found most TCR beta V segments productive about 90% or about 30% of the time. Researchers reportedly found TCR beta sequences accurately predicted most subjects' HLA-A and HLA-B alleles.

In regard to this clone: Its antigen is unknown.

A multiplex PCR was run with 60 Vbeta primers and 13 Jbeta primers. The protocol was immunoSEQ multiplex PCR, while the TCRdb copy is restricted to in-frame clones and leaves out a portion. The data show around 160,000 clones, approximately 80% seen once. Per the germline V gene, CDR1 is LGHNA and CDR2 is YNFKEQ. The CDR3 covers 14 residues. Germline trimming cut 2 bases from V and 4 bases from J; bases unmatched to any gene: 3. Sequenced sample: PBMCs. The genes are TRBV4-2 and TRBJ2-5; TRBD2 matches 8 bases. This TCR derives from a male donor in good health and CMV-seronegative. CDR3 protein: CASSQRAGGETQYF. CDR3 nucleotides: TGTGCCAGCAGCCAAAGGGCGGGAGGAGAGACCCAGTACTTC.